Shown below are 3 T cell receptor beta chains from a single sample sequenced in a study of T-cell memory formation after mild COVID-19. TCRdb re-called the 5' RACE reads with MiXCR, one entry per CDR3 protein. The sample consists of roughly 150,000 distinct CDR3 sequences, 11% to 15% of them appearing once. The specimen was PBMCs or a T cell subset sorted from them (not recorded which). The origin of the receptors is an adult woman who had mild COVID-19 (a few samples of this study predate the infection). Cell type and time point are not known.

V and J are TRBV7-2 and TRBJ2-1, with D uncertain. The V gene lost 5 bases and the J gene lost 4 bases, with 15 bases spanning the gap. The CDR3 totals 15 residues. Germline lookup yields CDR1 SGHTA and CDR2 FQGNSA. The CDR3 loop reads CASSLYTDGYNEQFF. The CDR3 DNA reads TGTGCCAGCAGCCTCTATACGGACGGTTACAATGAGCAGTTCTTC.

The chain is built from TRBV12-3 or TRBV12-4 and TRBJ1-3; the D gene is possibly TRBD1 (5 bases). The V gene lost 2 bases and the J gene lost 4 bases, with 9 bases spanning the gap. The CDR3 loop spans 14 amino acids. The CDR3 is CASSLLGLGNTIYF. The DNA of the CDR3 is TGTGCCAGCAGTTTACTGGGGCTCGGAAACACCATATATTTT.

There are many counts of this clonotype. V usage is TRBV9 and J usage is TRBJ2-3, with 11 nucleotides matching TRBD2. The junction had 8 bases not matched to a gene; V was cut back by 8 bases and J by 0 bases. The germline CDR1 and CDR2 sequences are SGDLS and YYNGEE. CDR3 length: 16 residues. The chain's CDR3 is CASTSGGDPSTDTQYF. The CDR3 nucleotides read TGTGCCAGTACTAGCGGGGGTGACCCTAGCACAGATACGCAGTATTTT.